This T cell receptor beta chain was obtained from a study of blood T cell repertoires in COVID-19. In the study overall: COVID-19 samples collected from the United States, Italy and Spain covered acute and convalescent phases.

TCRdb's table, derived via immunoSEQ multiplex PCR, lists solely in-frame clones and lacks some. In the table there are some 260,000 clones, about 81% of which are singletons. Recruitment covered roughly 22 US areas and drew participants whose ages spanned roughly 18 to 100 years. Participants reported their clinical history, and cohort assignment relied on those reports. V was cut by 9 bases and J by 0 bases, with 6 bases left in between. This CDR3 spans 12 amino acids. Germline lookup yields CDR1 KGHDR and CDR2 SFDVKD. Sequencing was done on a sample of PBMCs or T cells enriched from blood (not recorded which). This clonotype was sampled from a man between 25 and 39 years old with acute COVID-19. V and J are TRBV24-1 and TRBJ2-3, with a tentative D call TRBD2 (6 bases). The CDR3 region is CATGTSTDTQYF. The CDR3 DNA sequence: TGTGCCACCGGGACTAGCACAGATACGCAGTATTTT.